What follows are 23 T cell receptor beta chains derived from one specimen sequenced in a study of patients and donors after allogeneic stem cell transplantation. TCRdb re-derived calls from the RT-PCR reads in MiXCR, one entry per CDR3 protein. The sample has about 230,000 distinct CDR3 sequences, over 12% seen once. Specimen: blood, either unsorted or a sorted T cell fraction (not recorded which). The receptors were gathered from a human donor who was either an allogeneic HSCT recipient or a stem cell or donor lymphocyte infusion donor (not recorded which). It is not recorded whose cells these are; they may come from a transplant donor.

The chain links TRBV15 to TRBJ2-7; TRBD1 matches at 7 bases. The CDR3 runs to 14 residues. Germline loops: CDR1 LNHNV, CDR2 YYDKDF (reference sequence). J lost 5 bases, V lost 5 bases, and 9 bases had no gene match. CDR3 residues: CATSLDRQKNEQYF. The CDR3 DNA is TGTGCCACCAGCTTGGACAGGCAAAAAAACGAGCAGTACTTC.

This clonotype came up many times. The chain links TRBV29-1 to TRBJ2-7, with TRBD2 matching 10 bases. Germline loops: CDR1 SQVTM, CDR2 ANQGSEA. J lost 4 bases, V lost 7 bases, and 10 bases had no gene match. CDR3 length: 14 residues. The CDR3 nucleotides read TGCAGCGCCCAGGAGAGCGGGGGGGCTTACGAGCAGTACTTC. Protein product: CSAQESGGAYEQYF.

This clonotype was observed a few times. This chain uses TRBV5-6 with TRBJ2-1; D gene uncertain. Germline V gene data show CDR1 as SGHDT and CDR2 as YYEEEE. The CDR3 is 15 residues long. The V end lost 4 bases, the J end lost 4 bases, and 15 bases lay between the germline ends. The CDR3 DNA reads TGTGCCAGCAGCCGCACCAAGGCAGAATACAATGAGCAGTTCTTC. This translates into CASSRTKAEYNEQFF.

This chain uses TRBV20-1 with TRBJ1-2; no reliable D call. V gave up 5 bases and J gave up 2 bases, with 12 bases separating them. The CDR3 has 13 amino acids. Germline V CDR1 and CDR2: DFQATT, SNEGSKA (reference sequence). The CDR3 is CSAPPPENYGYTF. The CDR3 DNA reads TGCAGTGCTCCCCCTCCGGAAAACTATGGCTACACCTTC.

This chain joins TRBV15 and TRBJ1-1; TRBD1 is a possible D gene (5 bases). With 0 bases removed from V and 7 bases from J, the gap between germline ends came to 15 bases. Germline CDR1 LNHNV, CDR2 YYDKDF (reference sequence). The CDR3 sequence is 15 residues long. CDR3 DNA sequence: TGTGCCACCAGCAGAGATGGGGGGTTCACGGGTGAAGCTTTCTTT. Amino acid sequence: CATSRDGGFTGEAFF.

This clonotype was seen at least ten times. J is TRBJ2-5 and V is TRBV5-1; D uncertain. The V gene lost 4 bases and the J gene lost 1 base, with 5 bases spanning the gap. Germline CDR1 reads SGHRS; CDR2 reads YFSETQ. The CDR3 length is 12 residues. Here the CDR3 reads CASSGSQETQYF. The CDR3 bases are TGCGCCAGCAGCGGATCCCAAGAGACCCAGTACTTC.

The sample holds many counts of this clonotype. V and J are TRBV11-1 and TRBJ2-2; D remains unclear. The CDR3 is 18 residues long. V lost 5 bases, J lost 1 base, and 20 bases lay in between. Germline V gene data show CDR1 as SGHAT and CDR2 as FQDESV (reference sequence). CDR3 amino acids: CASSPRTLWAENTGELFF. The CDR3 nucleotides read TGTGCCAGCAGCCCCCGAACCCTCTGGGCGGAGAACACCGGGGAGCTGTTTTTT.

The chain links TRBV7-2 to TRBJ1-4; tentative D call: TRBD1 (5 bases). Trimming stripped 5 bases from V and 4 bases from J, with 14 bases between. Germline CDR1 SGHTA, CDR2 FQGNSA. This CDR3 has 15 amino acids. As DNA, the CDR3 is TGTGCCAGCAGCGCCGACAGTTGGGTTAATGAAAAACTGTTTTTT. It encodes CASSADSWVNEKLFF.

In this sample, this clonotype turned up many times. The gene calls are TRBV6-1 and TRBJ1-6; D is ambiguous. Per the germline V gene, CDR1 is MNHNS and CDR2 is SASEGT. The CDR3 is 13 amino acids. The ends were cut back, 0 bases at V and 9 bases at J, with 6 bases in the middle. In DNA form, the CDR3 reads TGTGCCAGCAGTGAAGCGAGCCGTTCACCCCTCCACTTT. This sequence encodes CASSEASRSPLHF.

At least ten counts were recorded for this clonotype. V and J are TRBV6-1 and TRBJ1-1, with D tentatively TRBD1 (5 bases). CDR3 length: 13 residues. V was pared by 2 bases and J by 4 bases, with 8 bases between. Germline V CDR1 and CDR2: MNHNS, SASEGT. The CDR3 reads CASSEPRGTEAFF. CDR3 nucleotides: TGTGCCAGCAGTGAACCTAGGGGCACTGAAGCTTTCTTT.

This clonotype was counted only a few times. The chain employs TRBV3-1 and TRBJ1-2; a weak D match, TRBD1 (5 bases). This CDR3 contains 14 residues. The ends were cut back, 6 bases at V and 5 bases at J, with 16 bases in the middle. Germline CDR1 and CDR2: LGHDT and YNNKEL (reference sequence). Written as DNA, the CDR3 is TGTGCCAGCAGTCGACAGACCTCAGGGTATGGCTACACCTTC. This codes for CASSRQTSGYGYTF. The variable domain in full, completed from reference TRBV3-1 and TRBJ1-2, reads DTAVSQTPKYLVTQMGNDKSIKCEQNLGHDTMYWYKQDSKKFLKIMFSYNNKELIINETVPNRFSPKSPDKAHLNLHINSLELGDSAVYFCASSRQTSGYGYTFGSGTRLTVV.

In its sample, this clonotype was seen a few times. The genes are TRBV5-4 and TRBJ2-1; possibly TRBD2 for D (6 bases). The CDR3 is 11 residues long. Trimming left V 1 base short and J 12 bases short, with 8 bases between. Germline CDR1 and CDR2: SGHNT and YYREEE (reference sequence). As DNA, the CDR3 is TGTGCCAGCAGCTTGATGGGGGGGCAGTTCTTC. Its protein is CASSLMGGQFF.

This clonotype was counted at least ten times. The chain joins TRBV4-2 to TRBJ1-2, with 8 bases fitting TRBD1. The germline V gene encodes CDR1 LGHNA and CDR2 YNFKEQ. V shed 1 base, J shed 0 bases, and the junction held 7 bases outside the gene matches. The CDR3 is made up of 17 amino acids. The CDR3 nucleotides read TGTGCCAGCAGCCAAGTGGACAGGGTGACAGCTAACTATGGCTACACCTTC. Protein sequence: CASSQVDRVTANYGYTF.

This clonotype was counted ten times or more. J is TRBJ2-1 and V is TRBV30, with D perhaps matching TRBD1 (6 bases). Germline CDR1 is GTSNPN and CDR2 is SVGIG (reference sequence). The CDR3 contains 15 residues. Trimming shortened V by 3 bases and J by 5 bases, and 17 bases separated the two germline ends. In DNA, the CDR3 is TGTGCCTGGAGACCACAGGGTGGGATGAACAATGAGCAGTTCTTC. Translating it yields CAWRPQGGMNNEQFF.

This clonotype was detected many times. The J gene is TRBJ2-2, the V gene TRBV28; D ambiguous. The CDR3 has 13 residues. Trimming removed 6 bases from V and 0 bases from J, with 5 bases in between. Germline lookup yields CDR1 MDHEN and CDR2 SYDVKM. The CDR3 DNA sequence: TGTGCCAGCAGAGACACGAACACCGGGGAGCTGTTTTTT. This codes for CASRDTNTGELFF.

This clonotype has just a few counts. V and J are TRBV7-2 and TRBJ2-1; TRBD1 is a possible D gene (5 bases). The ends were cut back, 1 base at V and 9 bases at J, with 10 bases in the middle. The CDR3 runs to 13 residues. Germline V gives CDR1 SGHTA, CDR2 FQGNSA. The CDR3 region has the DNA TGTGCCAGCAGCTTAGTTCAGGGCGGTGAGCAGTTCTTC. Residues: CASSLVQGGEQFF.

This clonotype was detected a few times. V is TRBV29-1 and J is TRBJ1-2, with 7 nucleotides matching TRBD1. V shed 6 bases and J 0 bases; nucleotides not matched to a gene: 4. Germline V lookup: CDR1 SQVTM, CDR2 ANQGSEA. CDR3 length equals 13 residues. CDR3 sequence: CSVRTGANYGYTF. CDR3 nucleotides: TGCAGCGTACGGACAGGCGCTAACTATGGCTACACCTTC.

This clonotype was counted only a few times. V and J are TRBV6-1 and TRBJ2-5; the match to TRBD2 covers 7 bases. With V trimmed by 6 bases and J by 5 bases, 12 bases remained unmatched. Germline loops: CDR1 MNHNS, CDR2 SASEGT. The CDR3 covers 15 residues. Written as DNA, the CDR3 is TGTGCCAGCAGAATTCTGGGAGGGGCGGAGGAGACCCAGTACTTC. The encoded protein is CASRILGGAEETQYF.

At least ten counts were recorded for this clonotype. The rearrangement links TRBV7-2 to TRBJ2-1, with TRBD2 matching 12 bases. The CDR3 is made up of 16 amino acids. The J segment lost 8 bases and the V segment lost 1 base, leaving 6 bases of the junction unmatched. CDR1 SGHTA and CDR2 FQGNSA come from the germline V gene. CDR3 in DNA: TGTGCCAGCAGCTTAGGGACCCTAGCGGGGGGGCATGAGCAGTTCTTC. Its translation is CASSLGTLAGGHEQFF.

CDR3 amino acids: CSARLTGTQETQYF. The CDR3 coding sequence is TGCAGTGCTAGATTAACCGGGACCCAAGAGACCCAGTACTTC. The chain uses TRBV20-1 and TRBJ2-5; D possibly matches TRBD1 or TRBD2 (5 bases each). Germline CDR1 is DFQATT and CDR2 is SNEGSKA (reference sequence). CDR3 length equals 14 residues. Trimming left V 2 bases short and J 1 base short, with 11 bases between.

This chain uses TRBV19 with TRBJ1-2; D not certain. The CDR3 runs 12 residues. Germline CDR1 LNHDA, CDR2 SQIVND (reference sequence). Trimming cost V 7 bases and J 6 bases, with 12 bases left between them. CDR3 nucleotides: TGTGCCAGTAAACGGGGATCCCATGGCTACACCTTC. Translating gives CASKRGSHGYTF. The full variable domain, completed using reference TRBV19 and TRBJ1-2, is DGGITQSPKYLFRKEGQNVTLSCEQNLNHDAMYWYRQDPGQGLRLIYYSQIVNDFQKGDIAEGYSVSREKKESFPLTVTSAQKNPTAFYLCASKRGSHGYTFGSGTRLTVV.

The chain couples TRBV19 to TRBJ2-1; 13 positions agree with TRBD2. After removal of 4 bases from V and 9 bases from J, the junction contained 6 bases not matched to a gene. This CDR3 region has 15 residues. Germline CDR1 reads LNHDA; CDR2 reads SQIVND (reference sequence). The chain's CDR3 is CASSTRTSGRGEQFF. The DNA for the CDR3 is TGTGCCAGTAGTACCCGGACTAGCGGGAGAGGTGAGCAGTTCTTC. Full variable domain (rest looked up from reference TRBV19 and TRBJ2-1): DGGITQSPKYLFRKEGQNVTLSCEQNLNHDAMYWYRQDPGQGLRLIYYSQIVNDFQKGDIAEGYSVSREKKESFPLTVTSAQKNPTAFYLCASSTRTSGRGEQFFGPGTRLTVL.

This clonotype appeared once. V is TRBV7-2 and J is TRBJ2-7, with 10 nucleotides matching TRBD2. CDR3 length equals 13 residues. CDR1 is SGHTA and CDR2 is FQGNSA in the germline V gene. Trimming removed 6 bases from V and 4 bases from J; junction bases left unmatched: 3. The CDR3 is CASSFSGGYEQYF. CDR3 bases: TGTGCCAGCAGTTTTAGCGGGGGGTACGAGCAGTACTTC.